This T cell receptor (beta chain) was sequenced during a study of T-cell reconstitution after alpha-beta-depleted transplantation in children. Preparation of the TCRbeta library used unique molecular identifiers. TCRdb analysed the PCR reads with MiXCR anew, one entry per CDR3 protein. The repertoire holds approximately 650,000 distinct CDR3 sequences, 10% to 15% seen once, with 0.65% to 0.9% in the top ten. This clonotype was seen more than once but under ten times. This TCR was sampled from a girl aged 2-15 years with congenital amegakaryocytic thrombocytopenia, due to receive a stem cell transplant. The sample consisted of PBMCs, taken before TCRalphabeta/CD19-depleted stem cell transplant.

CDR3 DNA: TGTGCCAGCAGTGATGGACTAGCACGGGCCGGGGAGCTGTTTTTT. It translates to CASSDGLARAGELFF. The chain couples TRBV25-1 to TRBJ2-2, with 8 bases aligning to TRBD2. This CDR3 is built from 15 residues. The junction had 6 bases not matched to a gene; V was cut back by 3 bases and J by 6 bases. Per germline, CDR1 MGHDK and CDR2 SYGVNS.